This T cell receptor beta chain was documented in a study of blood T cell repertoires in COVID-19. Study-level background: The samples span acute and convalescent COVID-19 from the United States, Italy and Spain. The cDNA or gDNA used as material had been derived from T cells, B-cell-depleted T cells, or PBMCs.

Clones were sequenced by immunoSEQ multiplex PCR, and TCRdb holds only the in-frame ones, with some missing. This table holds approximately 250,000 clones, approximately 89% found once. V gave up 2 bases and J gave up 2 bases; unmatched junction bases: 6. The CDR3 runs to 15 residues. Germline CDR1 reads SGHDT; CDR2 reads YYEEEE. This TCR was recovered from a man between 35 and 55 years old who had been exposed to COVID-19. The V gene is TRBV5-6, the J gene TRBJ2-7, with 8 bases that match TRBD2. The sequenced sample was PBMCs or T cells enriched from blood (not recorded which). The CDR3: CASSLSGSVTYEQYF. The CDR3 nucleotides read TGTGCCAGCAGCTTAAGCGGGAGTGTTACCTACGAGCAGTACTTC.